The entry below gives a single TCR beta chain sequence along with its context. This record belongs to a study of blood T cell repertoires in COVID-19. Clones were sequenced by immunoSEQ multiplex PCR, and TCRdb holds only the in-frame ones, with some missing. The data contain 130,000 to 150,000 clones, around 83% of them singletons. The CDR3 covers 14 residues. Trimming took 1 base from V and 6 from J, leaving 12 bases between them. Germline-derived CDR1 and CDR2 are LNHDA and SQIVND (reference sequence). This rearrangement joins TRBV19 to TRBJ1-1; D gene ambiguous. The sequencing input was peripheral blood. The sequence was obtained from a man between 60 and 75 years old with active or convalescent COVID-19. As DNA, the CDR3 is TGTGCCAGTAGTATAGTATCTTCGGGTTCTGAAGCTTTCTTT. Translated: CASSIVSSGSEAFF.